The 12 T cell receptor beta chains below were found in one sample sequenced in a study of blood T cell repertoires in COVID-19. The repertoire was sequenced with immunoSEQ multiplex PCR; TCRdb's copy has only in-frame clones and lacks some. The sample gives roughly 230,000 clones, about 85% of which show up once; around 0.97% is in the top ten. The sample consisted of peripheral blood. All receptors derive from a man between 35 and 55 years old with acute or convalescent COVID-19.

This chain links TRBV5-1 with TRBJ2-5; D gene uncertain. The CDR3 is 14 residues long. Germline CDR1 is SGHRS and CDR2 is YFSETQ. Trimming shortened V by 0 bases and J by 5 bases, and 11 bases separated the two germline ends. The CDR3 sequence: CASSLGLSRETQYF. The CDR3 nucleotides read TGCGCCAGCAGCTTGGGACTCTCTAGGGAGACCCAGTACTTC. The complete variable domain, with remaining parts taken from reference TRBV5-1 and TRBJ2-5, reads KAGVTQTPRYLIKTRGQQVTLSCSPISGHRSVSWYQQTPGQGLQFLFEYFSETQRNKGNFPGRFSGRQFSNSRSEMNVSTLELGDSALYLCASSLGLSRETQYFGPGTRLLVL.

V usage is TRBV7-9 and J usage is TRBJ2-5, with 8 nucleotides matching TRBD2. The ends lost 4 bases at V and 2 bases at J; junction bases unmatched: 12. The CDR3 sequence is 17 residues long. Per germline, CDR1 SEHNR and CDR2 FQNEAQ (reference sequence). The CDR3 DNA follows: TGTGCCAGCAGCTCCTCCTGGCCAGCGGGGGCACAAGAGACCCAGTACTTC. It codes for CASSSSWPAGAQETQYF.

The gene calls are TRBV6-5 and TRBJ2-5, with 8 bases identical to TRBD1. Germline CDR1 reads MNHEY; CDR2 reads SVGAGI. The CDR3 has 16 residues. With V trimmed by 4 bases and J by 5 bases, 12 bases remained unmatched. CDR3 amino acids: CASSSGTGQVAETQYF. The CDR3 DNA is TGTGCCAGCAGTTCCGGGACAGGCCAAGTTGCCGAGACCCAGTACTTC.

The chain couples TRBV9 to TRBJ1-3, with D possibly being TRBD1 (6 bases). This CDR3 comprises 16 residues. The ends were cut back, 3 bases at V and 0 bases at J, with 13 bases in the middle. Germline lookup yields CDR1 SGDLS and CDR2 YYNGEE. The CDR3 here is CASSGGPGASGNTIYF. Written as DNA, the CDR3 is TGTGCCAGCAGCGGAGGACCAGGGGCCTCTGGAAACACCATATATTTT.

A few counts support this clone. The chain links TRBV5-4 to TRBJ1-1; perhaps TRBD1 as D (6 bases). The germline V and J ends were trimmed by 4 bases and 4 bases, with 11 bases remaining between them. The CDR3 is made up of 13 amino acids. Germline CDR1 is SGHNT and CDR2 is YYREEE (reference sequence). The CDR3 loop reads CASSPGEFTEAFF. Here the CDR3 DNA reads TGTGCCAGCAGCCCAGGGGAATTCACTGAAGCTTTCTTT.

The gene calls are TRBV6-6 and TRBJ1-6; TRBD1 might be the D (5 bases). In germline, CDR1 is MNHNY, CDR2 SVGAGI (reference sequence). V lost 5 bases and J 0 bases, leaving 26 bases between the germline ends. The CDR3 contains 21 residues. CDR3 protein: CASSRQTVNRRGSSYNSPLHF. For the CDR3, the DNA is TGTGCCAGCAGTCGACAGACAGTGAATCGTCGGGGGAGCTCCTATAATTCACCCCTCCACTTT.

The chain couples TRBV3-1 (or the pseudogene TRBV3-2) to TRBJ1-1; no reliable D call. V lost 6 bases, J lost 0 bases, and 8 bases lay in between. The germline CDR1 and CDR2 sequences are LGHDT and YNNKEL (reference sequence). CDR3 length: 13 residues. Here the CDR3 reads CASSVSVNTEAFF. Written as DNA, the CDR3 is TGTGCCAGCAGTGTGTCGGTGAACACTGAAGCTTTCTTT.

The chain joins TRBV5-6 to TRBJ2-7; 13 bases are a match to TRBD2. The trim removed 3 bases at V and 3 bases at J, leaving 6 bases unmatched. The CDR3 is 16 residues long. The V gene's germline CDR1 is SGHDT and CDR2 YYEEEE. The DNA for the CDR3 is TGTGCCAGCAGCTCCTTTGGACTAGCGGGGGTCTACGAGCAGTACTTC. Translating it yields CASSSFGLAGVYEQYF.

The V gene is TRBV19, the J gene TRBJ2-1, with 13 positions matching TRBD2. The V gene end was trimmed by 2 bases and the J gene end by 9 bases; junction bases not matched to a gene: 7. The CDR3 is 16 residues long. The germline V gene encodes CDR1 LNHDA and CDR2 SQIVND (reference sequence). CDR3 loop: CASSIQGTSGEGEQFF. The CDR3 DNA is TGTGCCAGTAGTATACAGGGGACTAGCGGGGAAGGTGAGCAGTTCTTC.

V and J are TRBV2 and TRBJ1-6; no reliable D call. The CDR3 loop spans 16 amino acids. Looked up from germline, CDR1 is SNHLY and CDR2 is FYNNEI. Trimming removed 4 bases from V and 5 bases from J, with 15 bases in between. The CDR3 DNA reads TGTGCCAGCAGTGTGAATCCCTTACCTAATAATTCACCCCTCCACTTT. As protein: CASSVNPLPNNSPLHF.

The rearrangement uses TRBV5-4 and TRBJ1-2; TRBD1 might be the D (6 bases). This CDR3 has 15 residues. Trimming pared 3 bases from V and 4 bases from J, leaving 16 bases between. Germline loops: CDR1 SGHNT, CDR2 YYREEE (reference sequence). In DNA, the CDR3 is TGTGCCAGCAGCTCGCCCCGACAGGAGCTCTATGGCTACACCTTC. Its translation is CASSSPRQELYGYTF.

V is TRBV30 and J is TRBJ1-3, with D tentatively TRBD1 (5 bases). Germline loops: CDR1 GTSNPN, CDR2 SVGIG (reference sequence). The CDR3 sequence is 14 residues long. Trimming cost V 1 base and J 0 bases, with 7 bases left between them. The CDR3 DNA reads TGTGCCTGGAGTGGCGGGACCTCTGGAAACACCATATATTTT. Translating it yields CAWSGGTSGNTIYF.